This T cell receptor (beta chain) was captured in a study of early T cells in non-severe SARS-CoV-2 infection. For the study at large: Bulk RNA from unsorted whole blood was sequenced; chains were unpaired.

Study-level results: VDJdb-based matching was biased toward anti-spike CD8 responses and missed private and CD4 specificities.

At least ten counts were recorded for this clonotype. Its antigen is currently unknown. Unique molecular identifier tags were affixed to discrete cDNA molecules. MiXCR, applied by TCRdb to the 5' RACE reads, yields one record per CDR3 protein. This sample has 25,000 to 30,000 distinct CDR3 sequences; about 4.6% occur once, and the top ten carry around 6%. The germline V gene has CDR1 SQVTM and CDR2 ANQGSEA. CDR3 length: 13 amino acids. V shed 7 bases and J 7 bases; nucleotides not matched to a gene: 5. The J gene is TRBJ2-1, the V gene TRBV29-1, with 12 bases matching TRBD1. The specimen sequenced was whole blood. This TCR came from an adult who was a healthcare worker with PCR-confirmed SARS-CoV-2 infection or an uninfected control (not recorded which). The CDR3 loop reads CSAGTGGFNEQFF. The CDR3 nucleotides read TGCAGCGCCGGGACAGGGGGCTTTAATGAGCAGTTCTTC.